This section outlines one T cell receptor beta chain sequence together with its context. This clone was seen a few times. The target of this receptor is not known. No clone much larger than this one lies a single base away; base qualities are absent. Receptor libraries were prepared by the immunoSEQ multiplex PCR assay. For the multiplex PCR, a mixture combining 60 forward primers for TCR Vbeta segments and 13 reverse primers for TCR Jbeta segments was used. The CDR3 region of rearranged TCR beta genes was amplified from genomic DNA with a multiplex PCR assay. Amplified TCR beta libraries were sequenced as 87-base-pair reads on the Illumina HiSeq System. In the source study's methods: A later analysis counted around 72 million unique TCR beta chains across the 690 or so repertoires, and approximately 11 million of these chains were shared by at least two donors. Raw reads were error-corrected and collapsed into unique sequences by a nearest-neighbor algorithm in which closely related sequences were merged to remove PCR and sequencing errors. V, D and J gene segments were assigned by aligning CDR3 sequences to IMGT reference sequences. Each retained sequence needed at least a six-nucleotide match to both a V gene segment and a J gene segment. Rearrangements were classified as productive when the CDR3 lacked stop codons and remained in frame with V and J, and all other rearrangements were classified as non-productive. CDR3 was defined according to IMGT convention as the region running from the second conserved V-encoded cysteine to the conserved J-encoded phenylalanine. The earlier analysis of some 580 of the donors excluded any sequence lacking an unambiguous match to a single V gene segment. In an earlier analysis of around 590 of the donors, a V segment was called functional when productive rearrangements were above 56.7%, and segregating when the standard deviation between donors exceeded 5%. A statistical classification framework was built to diagnose cytomegalovirus status from the catalog of TCR beta chain sequences. V and J gene assignment, in a later analysis, came from comparing TCR nucleotide sequences with IMGT/GENE-DB human TR gene sequences. Using the TCRdist pipeline, a later analysis assigned CDR3 sequences along with most-parsimonious VDJ recombination scenarios. A later analysis defined each TCR beta chain by its CDR3 amino acid sequence plus V-gene family, and excluded reads lacking a unique V-gene family. In a later analysis, 450 to 600 highly shared, low-generation-probability nucleotide sequences were removed to address suspected cross-contamination and a sequencing artifact. A later analysis calculated a clonal expansion index for each public chain from normalized within-repertoire ranks of inferred template counts. Generation probabilities in a later analysis came from a VDJ recombination model fitted to out-of-frame rearrangements, and those results were checked against IGoR. In a later analysis, hypergeometric tests were used to score TCR-TCR, TCR-HLA and TCR-CMV co-occurrence, with a repertoire-size bias correction applied to TCR pairs. False discovery rates were estimated in a later analysis by permuting HLA or CMV assignments 20 times. In a later analysis, co-occurring TCRs were grouped using DBSCAN, with TCRdist sequence similarity added in when clustering inside HLA-allele-positive subsets. Co-occurrence clustering excluded repertoires with fewer than 30,000 or more than 120,000 public chains, plus five with anomalous nucleotide sharing. TCRdb provides this immuneACCESS table in a form limited to in-frame rearrangements. Some clones are lacking; in checked studies, under half of them reflect an unresolved V gene, and why the rest are absent is not known. V and J calls and clone size are those listed in that table; D and trimming were worked out from the DNA. The sample data list about 83,000 clones, and more than 80% of these were observed just once. The ten most abundant clones make up 1.5% to 2% of the sample.

The cohort consisted of some 670 healthy bone marrow donors. All cohort members were sampled while nominally healthy, although unrecorded immune exposures were likely present. The donor tested CMV seronegative, placing the donor among the 350 to 400 seronegative members of the cohort. A peripheral blood sample was provided by each donor, and peripheral blood mononuclear cells were used for TCR beta sequencing. The Qiagen DNeasy Blood Extraction Kit was used to extract genomic DNA from the blood cell samples. Including the terminal cysteine and phenylalanine, the CDR3 comprises 15 residues. Only the CDR3 DNA stays, 45 bases, in frame from base 1. Trimming removed 2 bases from V and 1 base from J, leaving 11 bases between the germline ends. As encoded in the germline V gene (reference sequence), CDR1 is LNHNV while CDR2 is YYDKDF. These data are taken from a study of cytomegalovirus exposure and HLA in healthy donors (dated by TCRdb to the late 2010s). Broadly, across the study: In an earlier analysis of some 610 of the donors, 250 to 350 Gb of sequence data and 117 million unique TCR beta sequences from approximately 180 million T cells were reported. To predict cytomegalovirus infection status, the study combined high-throughput TCR immunosequencing, statistical association of individual TCRs with disease status, and machine learning. Because of strong linkage in the cohort, four or five DR-DQ haplotypes were treated as single units for association and clustering. To decide whether each TCR beta V gene segment behaved as functional or pseudogenic, an earlier analysis of approximately 590 of the donors relied on high-throughput TCR beta sequencing. Approximately 300 gigabases of sequencing data and around 88 million unique TCR sequences made up an early release that covered several hundred HLA-typed donors. A later analysis re-examined previously published TCR beta repertoires from over 500 donors and added high-resolution HLA genotyping to investigate patterns of TCR occurrence. The number of typed donors differed by locus: roughly 629-630 for A, B, C, DRB1 and DQB1; roughly 510 for DQA1; approximately 600 for DPA1; and roughly 470 for DPB1. HLA typing covered class I and class II loci at four-digit resolution. Genome-wide SNP genotypes for about 65% of the 666 donors were used in a later genetic analysis, which treated that subset as a discovery cohort. The study aimed to test whether cataloging public T cell receptors could reveal signatures of past pathogen exposure. Across approximately 400 genotyped donors of the cohort, an average of about 220,000 unique TCR beta nucleotide sequences per donor were sequenced, and 15% to 20% of those sequences were non-productive. Along with the approximately 670-subject first cohort, a separate validation cohort of over 90 different subjects was used. The genetic ancestry cluster associated with self-reported Caucasian donors included around four fifths of the 398 genotyped donors. All discovery cohort repertoires had been generated on a single sequencing platform. The T cell repertoires of 550 to 850 subjects were profiled by immunosequencing and related to cytomegalovirus serostatus. Donor age, sex, ethnicity and CMV serostatus were collected together with the repertoire data. Rather than drawing on any new phenotypic data, the later analysis identified candidate immune exposures from TCR beta sequences and the way those sequences occurred across donors.

Broad study findings and their caveats: Cytomegalovirus status was reported to be diagnosed by the classifier with high specificity and sensitivity in both the original and validation cohorts. According to a later analysis, most CMV-associated TCR beta chains appeared to be HLA-restricted, and the HLA associations seemed to be driven largely by CMV exposure. In a later analysis, the rate of TCR association differed among HLA loci, with DRB1 alleles having the most associated TCRs and HLA-C alleles having the fewest. In a later genetic analysis, fewer N-insertions in productive TCRs were reported among donors in an Asian-associated ancestry cluster than the approximately 670-donor mean. It was suggested by the authors that the approach could potentially be generalized to other disease states and immunological phenotypes. In a later analysis, around 17,000 TCR beta sequences were associated with specific HLA alleles at a false discovery rate of 0.05. Linkage disequilibrium might explain the correlated functional status among segregating V segments, but an unknown experimental factor could not be excluded. A few of the identified cytomegalovirus-associated TCR beta chains were confirmed in vitro to be specific for cytomegalovirus antigens. The 87-base-pair reads could not distinguish some IMGT-functional V segments, including TRBV6-2 and TRBV6-3, so those segments were excluded. Sequencing depth was assumed to be roughly uniform across donors in the presence/absence analyses, though that assumption may not hold. The cohort was sequenced for TCR beta chains only, and without alpha or paired-chain data the features that could be detected were limited. A cluster of highly shared sequence variants was judged likely to represent a technical artifact of the sequencing pipeline. In a later analysis, several top co-occurrence clusters were reported to appear linked to parvovirus B19, influenza, CMV and Epstein-Barr virus. HLA typing was unavailable for some donors at each locus, so association tests used only the typed subset. Strong co-occurrence of HLA alleles, especially DR and DQ, made assigning TCR associations to individual alleles difficult. Immune exposure information for the cohort was limited to CMV serostatus. In a later genetic analysis, a missense DCLRE1C variant was associated with V-gene and J-gene trimming of TCR beta chains, and the association was replicated in an independent cohort. In the study, approximately 160 TCR beta chains were listed as associated with cytomegalovirus. In a later analysis, HLA-associated TCR beta chains showed more clonal expansion and lower generation probabilities than non-associated chains that were equally common. A further reported finding was that TCR beta sequences accurately predicted the HLA-A and HLA-B alleles for most subjects in the first cohort. In an earlier analysis of 450 to 750 of the donors, most TCR beta V segments appeared in productive rearrangements about 87% or about 30% of the time, broadly matching IMGT annotations. Because counts were too low, approximately 18 rarely observed V segments, including chromosome 9 orphons, were excluded from the earlier analysis of 587 of the donors. Most TCR sequences were observed very rarely across donors, whereas some public TCRs were present in many individuals.

The V gene is TRBV15 and the J gene is TRBJ1-2, and possibly TRBD1, on 5 matching bases. The sequenced sample was PBMCs. The receptor was isolated from a woman younger than 45 in good health and CMV-seronegative. The CDR3 in this case is CATSRPQDSNYGYTF. In nucleotides, the sequence is TGTGCCACCAGCAGACCACAAGACAGTAACTATGGCTACACCTTC.